Listed here are 23 T cell receptor beta chains from one sample, sequenced in a study of T cells after yellow fever vaccination. In TCRdb, the 5' RACE reads were re-called with MiXCR into one record per CDR3 protein. In the table there are 150,000 or so distinct CDR3 sequences, approximately 6.6% of which are singletons. This specimen consisted of CD4+ T cells sorted from PBMCs, obtained 10 days after the yellow fever booster vaccination. The receptors were gathered from a man between 25 and 39 years old who received the YFV17D yellow fever vaccine.

This clonotype was detected many times. The V gene is TRBV4-2, the J gene TRBJ1-5, with no clear D. Germline CDR1 reads LGHNA; CDR2 reads YNFKEQ. CDR3 length: 16 amino acids. The germline V and J ends were trimmed by 1 base and 0 bases, with 10 bases remaining between them. The CDR3 region is CASSQGSSVSNQPQHF. DNA of the CDR3: TGTGCCAGCAGCCAAGGTTCGTCAGTTAGCAATCAGCCCCAGCATTTT.

Comments on this clonotype: A much larger clone differs from this one at a single base, so this may be a read error. The chain uses TRBV20-1 and TRBJ2-1; 7 nucleotides align to TRBD1. Germline-derived CDR1 and CDR2 are DFQATT and SNEGSKA (reference sequence). This CDR3 has 12 residues. CDR3 sequence (DNA): TGCAGTACTAGAGGGGGCGGCGATGAGCAGTTCTTC. Translated, it gives CSTRGGGDEQFF.

This clonotype came up a few times. The chain is built from TRBV30 and TRBJ1-6; 7 nucleotides line up with TRBD1. In germline, CDR1 is GTSNPN, CDR2 SVGIG (reference sequence). The trim removed 1 base at V and 6 bases at J, leaving 3 bases unmatched. The CDR3 contains 14 residues. The CDR3 sequence is CAWSAGTVNSPLHF. The CDR3 DNA reads as TGTGCCTGGAGTGCCGGGACAGTTAATTCACCCCTCCACTTT. Drawing the rest from reference TRBV30 and TRBJ1-6, the complete variable domain is SQTIHQWPATLVQPVGSPLSLECTVEGTSNPNLYWYRQAAGRGLQLLFYSVGIGQISSEVPQNLSASRPQDRQFILSSKKLLLSDSGFYLCAWSAGTVNSPLHFGNGTRLTVT.

At least ten counts were recorded for this clonotype. This sequence joins TRBV13 and TRBJ2-7; perhaps TRBD1 as D (5 bases). Germline CDR1 reads PRHDT; CDR2 reads FYEKMQ (reference sequence). The CDR3 loop spans 14 amino acids. The germline V and J ends were trimmed by 4 bases and 3 bases, with 13 bases remaining between them. CDR3 amino acids: CASSSRTPNYEQYF. CDR3 bases: TGTGCCAGCAGCTCCCGGACACCGAACTACGAGCAGTACTTC.

This clonotype was counted at least ten times. The J gene is TRBJ1-1, the V gene TRBV29-1; D is undetermined. The V gene lost 7 bases and the J gene lost 3 bases, with 18 bases spanning the gap. The CDR3 loop spans 14 amino acids. Germline assignment: CDR1 SQVTM and CDR2 ANQGSEA. The CDR3 spells CSAQVGGMDTEAFF. CDR3 nucleotides: TGCAGCGCCCAAGTTGGAGGGATGGACACTGAAGCTTTCTTT.

This clonotype was observed many times. The chain is built from TRBV4-3 and TRBJ1-2; no clear D. The V and J ends lost 0 bases and 8 bases respectively, with 16 bases between them. This CDR3 is built from 15 residues. The V gene's germline CDR1 is LGHNA and CDR2 YSLEER. The CDR3 spells CASSQDGGRSEGYTF. The CDR3 bases are TGCGCCAGCAGCCAAGATGGAGGGAGATCTGAGGGCTACACCTTC.

This clonotype was found many times. The chain joins TRBV18 to TRBJ2-5; D call uncertain. The ends were cut back, 3 bases at V and 1 base at J, with 15 bases in the middle. Germline V gene sequence: CDR1 KGHSH, CDR2 LQKENI. The CDR3 has 16 residues. In DNA form, the CDR3 reads TGTGCCAGCTCACCTTTGCGAACAGCTCCCCAAGAGACCCAGTACTTC. Residues: CASSPLRTAPQETQYF.

The chain carries TRBV6-1 and TRBJ2-3, with 12 bases fitting TRBD2. The CDR3 consists of 16 residues. V gave up 5 bases and J gave up 2 bases; unmatched junction bases: 5. In germline, CDR1 is MNHNS, CDR2 SASEGT. CDR3 sequence: CASSRGLAGSTDTQYF. CDR3 DNA sequence: TGTGCCAGCAGTCGAGGACTAGCGGGGTCCACAGATACGCAGTATTTT.

This clonotype was seen repeatedly, ten times or more. V and J are TRBV7-8 and TRBJ1-1; D is perhaps TRBD1 (5 bases). The CDR3 sequence is 13 residues long. Germline V gene sequence: CDR1 SGHVS, CDR2 FQNEAQ. With 2 bases removed from V and 3 bases from J, the gap between germline ends came to 7 bases. The CDR3 DNA reads TGTGCCAGCAGCTTAACAGGTTACACTGAAGCTTTCTTT. It translates to CASSLTGYTEAFF.

This clonotype was seen repeatedly, ten times or more. The chain carries TRBV30 and TRBJ1-6; D might be TRBD1 (5 bases). The germline gives CDR1 GTSNPN, CDR2 SVGIG (reference sequence). Deletions cut 7 bases from V and 8 bases from J, with 24 bases between. The CDR3 sequence is 16 residues long. The CDR3 region has the DNA TGTGCCTCGCAGGGCACCTTATCCCAGCGGGATTCACCCCTCCACTTT. Its protein product is CASQGTLSQRDSPLHF.

This clonotype appeared many times. The chain couples TRBV7-8 to TRBJ2-5, with 8 bases aligning to TRBD1. There are 16 residues in the CDR3. Trimming took 2 bases from V and 4 from J; bases not matched to a gene: 9. Germline assignment: CDR1 SGHVS and CDR2 FQNEAQ. CDR3 sequence reads: CASSLWRTGLGETQYF. CDR3 nucleotide sequence: TGTGCCAGCAGCTTATGGCGGACAGGGCTGGGAGAGACCCAGTACTTC.

A note on this clonotype: A much larger clone sits a single nucleotide away, making a read error possible. The chain uses TRBV10-3 and TRBJ2-5; D may be TRBD1 or TRBD2 (5 bases each). The CDR3 covers 15 residues. The germline V gene encodes CDR1 ENHRY and CDR2 SYGVKD. V gave up 3 bases and J gave up 5 bases, with 16 bases separating them. The chain's CDR3 is CAISDVVGDGETQYF. DNA for the CDR3: TGTGCCATCAGTGATGTGGTAGGGGACGGGGAGACCCAGTACTTC.

This clonotype was found many times. The chain has TRBV18 and TRBJ2-5; possible D gene TRBD2, 5 bases. CDR1 is KGHSH and CDR2 is LQKENI in the germline V gene. The CDR3 totals 16 residues. The V end lost 3 bases, the J end lost 4 bases, and 18 bases lay between the germline ends. The CDR3 protein is CASSPQMKLGRETQYF. The DNA for the CDR3 is TGTGCCAGCTCACCGCAAATGAAATTGGGGAGAGAGACCCAGTACTTC.

In this sample, this clonotype turned up a few times. V and J are TRBV20-1 and TRBJ2-1; TRBD2 aligns across 12 bases. The CDR3 has 15 amino acids. Per germline, CDR1 DFQATT and CDR2 SNEGSKA (reference sequence). V was pared by 6 bases and J by 3 bases, with 6 bases of the junction left unmatched. CDR3 sequence (DNA): TGCAGTGCGCTGAGACTAGCGGGAGACTACAATGAGCAGTTCTTC. This gives the protein CSALRLAGDYNEQFF.

There are many counts of this clonotype. The chain couples TRBV5-1 to TRBJ2-3, with 8 bases aligning to TRBD1. Germline lookup yields CDR1 SGHRS and CDR2 YFSETQ. J was trimmed by 3 bases and V by 0 bases; bases with no gene match: 3. The CDR3 runs to 15 residues. The CDR3 loop reads CASSLGDRLTDTQYF. CDR3 DNA: TGCGCCAGCAGCTTGGGGGACAGGCTTACAGATACGCAGTATTTT.

This clonotype has ten or more counts. The rearrangement uses TRBV7-9 and TRBJ2-2; tentatively, D is TRBD2 (5 bases). The CDR3 consists of 15 residues. The V and J ends lost 3 bases and 0 bases respectively, with 8 bases between them. In germline, CDR1 is SEHNR, CDR2 FQNEAQ (reference sequence). The CDR3 sequence is CASSFLATNTGELFF. The CDR3 nucleotides read TGTGCCAGCAGCTTTTTAGCGACGAACACCGGGGAGCTGTTTTTT. Together with reference TRBV7-9 and TRBJ2-2, the CDR3 gives the full variable domain: DTGVSQNPRHKITKRGQNVTFRCDPISEHNRLYWYRQTLGQGPEFLTYFQNEAQLEKSRLLSDRFSAERPKGSFSTLEIQRTEQGDSAMYLCASSFLATNTGELFFGEGSRLTVL.

Many counts were recorded for this clonotype. The chain has TRBV5-1 and TRBJ2-7, with 12 bases matching TRBD2. V was pared by 3 bases and J by 10 bases, with 5 bases of the junction left unmatched. The germline CDR1 and CDR2 sequences are SGHRS and YFSETQ. The CDR3 runs 13 residues. CDR3 region: CASSSGLAGYQYF. The CDR3, as DNA: TGCGCCAGCAGCTCCGGACTAGCGGGATACCAGTACTTC.

This clonotype was counted at least ten times. This chain's CDR3 is CSARGLAGGYYNEQFF. DNA of the CDR3: TGCAGTGCTAGAGGACTAGCGGGAGGATATTACAATGAGCAGTTCTTC. This rearrangement joins TRBV20-1 to TRBJ2-1, with 13 bases aligning to TRBD2. The ends lost 1 base at V and 4 bases at J; junction bases unmatched: 4. The CDR3 is 16 residues long. Germline assignment: CDR1 DFQATT and CDR2 SNEGSKA (reference sequence).

The sample holds many counts of this clonotype. J is TRBJ2-1 and V is TRBV15, with TRBD1 as a possible D gene (7 bases). CDR1 and CDR2 (germline): LNHNV, YYDKDF (reference sequence). This CDR3 is 16 amino acids long. The V end was cut by 3 bases, the J end by 4 bases, with 16 bases between. Here the CDR3 reads CATSRNRGAGYNEQFF. The CDR3, as DNA: TGTGCCACCAGCAGGAACAGGGGTGCGGGATACAATGAGCAGTTCTTC.

This clonotype was recorded at least ten times. The gene calls are TRBV18 and TRBJ2-1, with 12 nucleotides matching TRBD2. With V trimmed by 3 bases and J by 6 bases, 9 bases remained unmatched. The CDR3 covers 17 residues. Germline CDR1 is KGHSH and CDR2 is LQKENI. The CDR3 DNA is TGTGCCAGCTCACCCCAGAAGGGGGGACTAGCGGGCAATGAGCAGTTCTTC. Translated: CASSPQKGGLAGNEQFF.

This clonotype was detected ten times or more. This chain connects TRBV5-1 to TRBJ2-2; D is ambiguous. The CDR3 totals 15 residues. Looked up from germline, CDR1 is SGHRS and CDR2 is YFSETQ. Trimming stripped 0 bases from V and 7 bases from J, with 13 bases between. The CDR3 nucleotides read TGCGCCAGCAGCTTGGAGCGAAAAAACTTCGGGGAGCTGTTTTTT. Translated: CASSLERKNFGELFF.

This clonotype came up many times. The chain has TRBV5-1 and TRBJ1-1, with D unresolved. Trimming stripped 0 bases from V and 4 bases from J, with 16 bases between. The CDR3 length is 16 residues. CDR1 and CDR2 from the germline V gene are SGHRS and YFSETQ. The CDR3 protein is CASSLAPKAVLTEAFF. DNA of the CDR3: TGCGCCAGCAGCTTGGCCCCGAAAGCGGTCCTCACTGAAGCTTTCTTT. Drawing the rest from reference TRBV5-1 and TRBJ1-1, the complete variable domain is KAGVTQTPRYLIKTRGQQVTLSCSPISGHRSVSWYQQTPGQGLQFLFEYFSETQRNKGNFPGRFSGRQFSNSRSEMNVSTLELGDSALYLCASSLAPKAVLTEAFFGQGTRLTVV.

This clonotype was counted ten times or more. The chain recombines TRBV3-1 with TRBJ1-2, with unresolved D. Germline V CDR1 and CDR2: LGHDT, YNNKEL (reference sequence). This CDR3 comprises 14 residues. The germline V and J ends were trimmed by 6 bases and 0 bases, with 11 bases remaining between them. This chain's CDR3 is CASSPDGANYGYTF. The CDR3 DNA is TGTGCCAGCAGTCCTGACGGAGCTAACTATGGCTACACCTTC.